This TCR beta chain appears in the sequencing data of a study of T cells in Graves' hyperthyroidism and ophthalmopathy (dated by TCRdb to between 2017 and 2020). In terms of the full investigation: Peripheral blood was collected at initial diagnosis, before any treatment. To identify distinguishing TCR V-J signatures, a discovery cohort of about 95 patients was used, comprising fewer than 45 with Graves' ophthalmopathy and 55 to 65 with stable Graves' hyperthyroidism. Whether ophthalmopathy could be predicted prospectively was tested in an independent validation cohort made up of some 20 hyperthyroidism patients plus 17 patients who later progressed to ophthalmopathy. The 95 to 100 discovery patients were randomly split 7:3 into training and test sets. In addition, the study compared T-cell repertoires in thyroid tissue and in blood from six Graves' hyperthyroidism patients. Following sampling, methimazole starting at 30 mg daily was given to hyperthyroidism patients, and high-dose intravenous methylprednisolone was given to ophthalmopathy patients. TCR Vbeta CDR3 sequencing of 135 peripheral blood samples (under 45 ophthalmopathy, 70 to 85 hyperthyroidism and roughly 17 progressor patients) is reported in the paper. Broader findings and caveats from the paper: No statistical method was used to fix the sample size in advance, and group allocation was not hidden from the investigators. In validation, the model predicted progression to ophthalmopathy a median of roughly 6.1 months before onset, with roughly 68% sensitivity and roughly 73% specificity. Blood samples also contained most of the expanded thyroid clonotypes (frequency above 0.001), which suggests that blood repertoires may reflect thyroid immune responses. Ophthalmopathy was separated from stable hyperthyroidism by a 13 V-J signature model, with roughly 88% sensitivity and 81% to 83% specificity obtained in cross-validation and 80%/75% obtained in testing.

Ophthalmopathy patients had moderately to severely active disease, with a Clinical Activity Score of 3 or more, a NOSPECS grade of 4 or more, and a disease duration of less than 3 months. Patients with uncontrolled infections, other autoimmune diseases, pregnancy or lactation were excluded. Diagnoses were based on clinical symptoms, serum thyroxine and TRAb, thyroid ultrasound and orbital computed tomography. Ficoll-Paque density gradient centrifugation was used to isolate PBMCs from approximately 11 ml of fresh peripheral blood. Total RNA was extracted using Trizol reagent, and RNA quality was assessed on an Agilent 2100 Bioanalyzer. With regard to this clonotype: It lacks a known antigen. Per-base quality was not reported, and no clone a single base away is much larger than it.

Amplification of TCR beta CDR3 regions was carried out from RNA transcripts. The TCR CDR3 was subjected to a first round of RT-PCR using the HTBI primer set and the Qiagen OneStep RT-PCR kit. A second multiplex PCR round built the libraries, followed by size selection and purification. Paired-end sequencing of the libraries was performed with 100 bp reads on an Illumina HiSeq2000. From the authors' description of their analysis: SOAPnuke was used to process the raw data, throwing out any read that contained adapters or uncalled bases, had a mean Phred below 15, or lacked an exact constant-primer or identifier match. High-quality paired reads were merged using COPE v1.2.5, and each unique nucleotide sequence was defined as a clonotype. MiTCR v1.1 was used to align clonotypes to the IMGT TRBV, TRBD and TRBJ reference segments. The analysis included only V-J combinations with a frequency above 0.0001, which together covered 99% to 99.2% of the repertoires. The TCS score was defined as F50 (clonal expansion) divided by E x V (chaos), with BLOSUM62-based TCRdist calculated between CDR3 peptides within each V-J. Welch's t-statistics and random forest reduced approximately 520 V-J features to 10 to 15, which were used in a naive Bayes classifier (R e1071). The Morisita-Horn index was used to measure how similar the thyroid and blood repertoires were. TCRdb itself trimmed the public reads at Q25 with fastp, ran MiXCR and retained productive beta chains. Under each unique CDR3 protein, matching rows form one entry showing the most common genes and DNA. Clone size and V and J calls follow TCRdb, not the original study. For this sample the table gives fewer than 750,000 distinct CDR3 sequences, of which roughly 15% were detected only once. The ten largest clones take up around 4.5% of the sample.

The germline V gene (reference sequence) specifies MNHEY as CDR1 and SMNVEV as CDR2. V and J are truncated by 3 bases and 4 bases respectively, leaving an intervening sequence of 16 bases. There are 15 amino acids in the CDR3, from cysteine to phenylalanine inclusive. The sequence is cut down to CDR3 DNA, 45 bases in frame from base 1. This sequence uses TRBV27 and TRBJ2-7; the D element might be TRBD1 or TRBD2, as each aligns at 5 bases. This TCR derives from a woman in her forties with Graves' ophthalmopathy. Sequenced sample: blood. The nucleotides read TGTGCCAGCAGTTTGGGACCTAGCCTCCTGTACGAGCAGTACTTC. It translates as CASSLGPSLLYEQYF.